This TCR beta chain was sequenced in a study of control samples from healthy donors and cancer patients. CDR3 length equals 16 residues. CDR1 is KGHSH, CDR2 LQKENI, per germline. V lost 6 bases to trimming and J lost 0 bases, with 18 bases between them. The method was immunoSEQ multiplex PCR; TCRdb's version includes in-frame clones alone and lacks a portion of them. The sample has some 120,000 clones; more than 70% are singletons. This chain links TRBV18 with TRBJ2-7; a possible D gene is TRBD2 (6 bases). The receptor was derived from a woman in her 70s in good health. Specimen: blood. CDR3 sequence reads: CASSLLTGVSSYEQYF. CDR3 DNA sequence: TGTGCCAGCTCTCTTTTAACGGGGGTAAGCTCCTACGAGCAGTACTTC.